The clone carrying this T cell receptor beta chain appeared a few times. Then a second PCR, running roughly 7 to 11 cycles, was carried out with a sample-barcoded 5' primer and a J-beta primer mix. TCRdb used MiXCR to reprocess the 5' RACE reads, holding one entry per CDR3 protein. The data contain hundreds of thousands of distinct CDR3 sequences, about 42% of them singletons. The V gene's germline CDR1 is SGHTS and CDR2 YDEGEE. This CDR3 spans 15 amino acids. V was clipped by 6 bases and J by 0 bases, with 16 bases between them. The data originate from a study of blood T cells in healthy people across ages.

The chain is built from TRBV5-8 and TRBJ2-7, with D possibly being TRBD1 or TRBD2 (5 bases each). This sequence originates from a woman aged 55 to 70 in good health. Sequencing used blood. The CDR3: CASTPGASFSYEQYF. In nucleotides, the CDR3 is TGTGCCAGCACCCCCGGGGCCAGTTTCTCCTACGAGCAGTACTTC.